Each of the 17 T cell receptor beta chains below was sequenced from the same sample in a study of cytomegalovirus exposure and HLA in healthy donors (TCRdb year 2017). Library preparation was by the immunoSEQ multiplex PCR assay. A mixture of 60 forward primers for TCR Vbeta segments and 13 reverse primers for TCR Jbeta segments was used in the multiplex PCR. TCRdb limited this immuneACCESS table to in-frame rearrangements with V and J called. A share of clones is missing; checked studies link under half to unresolved V genes, and the rest is unexplained. This sample comprises about 150,000 clones, over 65% of them detected only once. Around 2.3% of the sample rests with the top ten. Sequenced sample: PBMCs. Receptors were obtained from a man in his thirties or forties in good health and CMV-seronegative.

This chain links TRBV29-1 with TRBJ1-2, with a tentative D call TRBD1 (6 bases). V was shortened by 6 bases and J by 7 bases, with 18 bases between the two germline ends. The CDR3 has 13 amino acids. Germline V gene sequence: CDR1 SQVTM, CDR2 ANQGSEA. The CDR3 loop reads CSVAWGGNRGYTF. The DNA for the CDR3 is TGCAGCGTGGCTTGGGGGGGCAATCGTGGCTACACCTTC.

The chain joins TRBV7-2 to TRBJ2-5, with D perhaps TRBD1 (5 bases). The CDR3 is 13 residues long. CDR1 is SGHTA, CDR2 FQGNSA, per germline. Trimming stripped 4 bases from V and 2 bases from J, with 8 bases between. CDR3 bases: TGTGCCAGCAGCTCCAGGGTTCAAGAGACCCAGTACTTC. Translated: CASSSRVQETQYF.

V is TRBV6-1 and J is TRBJ1-1; 11 positions match TRBD1. CDR3 length equals 15 residues. V dropped 5 bases and J dropped 4; count of bases not matched to a gene: 6. Germline CDR1 is MNHNS and CDR2 is SASEGT. The CDR3 reads CASSPRTGGSTEAFF. The CDR3 DNA sequence: TGTGCCAGCAGTCCTAGGACAGGGGGCAGCACTGAAGCTTTCTTT.

This chain uses TRBV7-9 with TRBJ2-1; D possibly corresponds to TRBD2 (6 bases). Germline V gene sequence: CDR1 SEHNR, CDR2 FQNEAQ (reference sequence). V lost 2 bases to trimming and J lost 5 bases, with 19 bases between them. The CDR3 is made up of 17 amino acids. CDR3 DNA sequence: TGTGCCAGCAGCTTAATGCGGGGAAGGACGCGCGACAATGAGCAGTTCTTC. Encoded protein: CASSLMRGRTRDNEQFF.

A note on this clone: The sample has other DNA sequences that encode this CDR3 too. This sequence joins TRBV5-1 and TRBJ1-1; a weak D match, TRBD1 (6 bases). V shed 5 bases and J shed 0 bases, with 11 bases lying between them. The CDR3 totals 14 residues. CDR1 SGHRS and CDR2 YFSETQ come from the germline V gene. CDR3 in DNA: TGCGCCAGCAGAGCGGGACACCTGAACACTGAAGCTTTCTTT. Amino acids: CASRAGHLNTEAFF.

In its sample, this clone was seen once. This sequence joins TRBV4-3 and TRBJ1-2; D uncertain. There are 15 residues in the CDR3. Trimming left V 0 bases short and J 4 bases short, with 12 bases between. CDR1 LGHNA and CDR2 YSLEER come from the germline V gene. The CDR3 here is CASSQDLSSFYGYTF. DNA of the CDR3: TGCGCCAGCAGCCAAGATCTTTCAAGCTTCTATGGCTACACCTTC.

CDR3: CASSFPRRGEQYF. The CDR3 bases are TGTGCCAGCAGTTTCCCGCGTCGGGGCGAGCAGTACTTC. The rearrangement links TRBV28 to TRBJ2-7; TRBD2 is a possible D gene (5 bases). Per germline, CDR1 MDHEN and CDR2 SYDVKM. The ends were cut back, 3 bases at V and 6 bases at J, with 12 bases in the middle. This CDR3 has 13 amino acids.

This clone was seen at least ten times. The V gene is TRBV30, the J gene TRBJ2-5; D is uncertain. CDR3 size: 12 residues. Between the trimmed V and J ends, which lost 5 bases and 1 base, there was a span of 8 bases. The germline CDR1 and CDR2 sequences are GTSNPN and SVGIG (reference sequence). The CDR3 sequence is CAWAYGQETQYF. The CDR3 DNA reads as TGTGCCTGGGCCTACGGCCAAGAGACCCAGTACTTC.

CDR3 DNA: TGTGCCAGCAGTTGGTTCAATACTTATAGCAATCAGCCCCAGCATTTT. It translates to CASSWFNTYSNQPQHF. The chain employs TRBV28 and TRBJ1-5; no clear D. CDR1 is MDHEN, CDR2 SYDVKM, per germline. The CDR3 extends over 16 amino acids. Between the trimmed V and J ends, which lost 4 bases and 0 bases, there was a span of 13 bases.

The V and J genes are TRBV7-9 and TRBJ1-2; 7 positions agree with TRBD1. Germline V gives CDR1 SEHNR, CDR2 FQNEAQ (reference sequence). This CDR3 region has 14 residues. V lost 4 bases, J lost 5 bases, and 7 bases stayed unmatched. In nucleotides, the CDR3 is TGTGCCAGCAGCTCGCTCGACAGGGAGTATGGCTACACCTTC. Amino acids: CASSSLDREYGYTF.

J is TRBJ1-6 and V is TRBV1; the D call of TRBD1 is as the table states it, not checked on the DNA. TRBV1 is reported as a pseudogene. The CDR3 is made up of 14 amino acids. Here the CDR3 reads CTSSQTGHNSPLHF. CDR3 nucleotides: TGCACCAGCAGCCAAACAGGACATAATTCACCCCTCCACTTT.

The chain joins TRBV28 to TRBJ1-4; D is unresolved. The ends were cut back, 9 bases at V and 3 bases at J, with 17 bases in the middle. CDR1 MDHEN and CDR2 SYDVKM come from the germline V gene. This CDR3 contains 15 residues. CDR3 nucleotides: TGTGCCAGTAAAAGCGATCTTTTCTCTAATGAAAAACTGTTTTTT. This codes for CASKSDLFSNEKLFF.

The CDR3 nucleotides read TGCGCCAGCAGTCGGGACAGGGGGCTTATGGGGGGCCGATCGGATACGCAGTATTTT. This translates into CASSRDRGLMGGRSDTQYF. This chain links TRBV23-1 with TRBJ2-3; 12 bases are shared with TRBD1. TRBV23-1 is flagged as an ORF with uncertain function. The CDR3 runs to 19 residues. V lost 4 bases and J lost 6; bases outside the gene matches: 17.

The chain is built from TRBV29-1 and TRBJ1-1; D call uncertain. V was shortened by 4 bases and J by 4 bases, with 13 bases between the two germline ends. From germline, CDR1 is SQVTM and CDR2 ANQGSEA. The CDR3 runs 13 residues. CDR3 DNA sequence: TGCAGCGTTGTTGCTACCGGAGGCACTGAAGCTTTCTTT. Translation gives CSVVATGGTEAFF.

The genes are TRBV7-2 and TRBJ2-6; D may be TRBD1 (5 bases). This CDR3 spans 13 amino acids. In germline, CDR1 is SGHTA, CDR2 FQGNSA. V gave up 5 bases and J gave up 9 bases, with 11 bases separating them. In DNA, the CDR3 is TGTGCCAGCAGCCAGCAGGGCTTCAACGTCCTGACTTTC. Its translation is CASSQQGFNVLTF.

The chain joins TRBV28 to TRBJ1-1; D uncertain. Trimming removed 1 base at V and 5 bases at J, with 8 bases between. The CDR3 runs 13 residues. Looked up from germline, CDR1 is MDHEN and CDR2 is SYDVKM. In DNA form, the CDR3 reads TGTGCCAGCAGTTTATTATACGGGACTGAAGCTTTCTTT. It yields the protein CASSLLYGTEAFF.

The V gene is TRBV21-1, the J gene TRBJ2-6; the table's D call of TRBD2 was not tested on the DNA. TRBV21-1 is a pseudogene segment. The CDR3 runs to 18 residues. The chain's CDR3 is CASSTPDGGSSGANVLTF. The DNA of the CDR3 is TGTGCCAGCAGCACCCCCGACGGGGGAAGCTCTGGGGCCAACGTCCTGACTTTC.